Sequencing of this TCR beta chain was carried out in a study of blood T cell repertoires in COVID-19. The data were produced by immunoSEQ multiplex PCR, yet TCRdb's version contains in-frame clones alone and is incomplete. The profile shows more than 200,000 clones, 70% to 90% of them singletons. From germline, CDR1 is LNHNV and CDR2 YYDKDF (reference sequence). CDR3 length equals 14 residues. V trimming: 4 bases; J trimming: 9 bases; junction bases outside the gene matches: 11. This clonotype originated in a woman in her fifties or sixties with acute or convalescent COVID-19. The sequenced sample consisted of peripheral blood. The chain joins TRBV15 to TRBJ1-1; 7 bases map to TRBD1. For the CDR3, the DNA is TGTGCCACCAGCACTACTCCCGGGACAGTGAAAGCTTTCTTT. This translates into CATSTTPGTVKAFF.